Below, 27 T cell receptor beta chains from the same sample are listed, as sequenced in a study of T cells in Graves' hyperthyroidism and ophthalmopathy. Authors of the study amplified TCR beta CDR3 regions from RNA transcripts. In the first-round RT-PCR of the TCR CDR3, the HTBI primer set was used. TCRdb itself ran the multiplex PCR reads through MiXCR, one entry per CDR3 protein. This repertoire shows some 250,000 distinct CDR3 sequences, more than 12% found once; its top ten account for 13%. Sample: blood. The receptors were gathered from a woman in her forties with Graves' hyperthyroidism that later progressed to Graves' ophthalmopathy.

This clonotype has ten or more counts. V gene TRBV7-9 combines with J gene TRBJ2-2; D is uncertain. Trimming cost V 4 bases and J 2 bases, with 20 bases left between them. CDR3 length equals 18 residues. The germline V gene encodes CDR1 SEHNR and CDR2 FQNEAQ (reference sequence). The CDR3 is CASSSRSVVVGNTGELFF. The DNA for the CDR3 is TGTGCCAGCAGCTCTCGATCCGTAGTAGTCGGCAACACCGGGGAGCTGTTTTTT.

This clonotype was seen repeatedly, ten times or more. This chain joins TRBV2 and TRBJ2-1; perhaps TRBD2 as D (5 bases). Trimming pared 6 bases from V and 4 bases from J, leaving 16 bases between. In germline, CDR1 is SNHLY, CDR2 FYNNEI. The CDR3 consists of 15 residues. The CDR3 bases are TGTGCCAGCAGGCCCGGGGTGCTTCCATACAATGAGCAGTTCTTC. This codes for CASRPGVLPYNEQFF.

This clonotype was observed at least ten times. The chain is built from TRBV28 and TRBJ1-6; 12 bases line up with TRBD1. This CDR3 comprises 18 residues. Germline CDR1 reads MDHEN; CDR2 reads SYDVKM. V was pared by 7 bases and J by 10 bases, with 17 bases of the junction left unmatched. The CDR3 spells CASTLGTGQGAATSPLHF. The CDR3 nucleotides are TGTGCCAGCACCCTTGGGACGGGACAGGGGGCGGCGACGTCACCCCTCCACTTT.

This clonotype was seen at least ten times. The chain carries TRBV6-1 and TRBJ1-5, with 11 bases lining up with TRBD1. V lost 4 bases to trimming and J lost 1 base; unmatched junction nucleotides: 3. The CDR3 runs to 16 residues. Germline V gives CDR1 MNHNS, CDR2 SASEGT. CDR3 bases: TGTGCCAGCAGTGCCGGACAGGGGGCAAGCAATCAGCCCCAGCATTTT. It codes for CASSAGQGASNQPQHF.

This clonotype was seen a few times. A much larger clone is a single base away; this may be a read error. V is TRBV28 and J is TRBJ2-1; weak D call: TRBD1 (5 bases). The CDR3 runs to 14 residues. V was cut by 6 bases and J by 10 bases, with 19 bases left in between. In germline, CDR1 is MDHEN, CDR2 SYDVKM. The CDR3 reads CASREGHRLNEQFF. Here the CDR3 DNA reads TGTGCCAGCAGGGAAGGACACCGGTTGAACGAGCAGTTCTTC.

This clonotype was seen ten or more times. J is TRBJ2-2 and V is TRBV28; D uncertain. The V end lost 8 bases, the J end lost 4 bases, and 5 bases lay between the germline ends. The CDR3 length is 11 residues. In germline, CDR1 is MDHEN, CDR2 SYDVKM. CDR3 in DNA: TGTGCCAGCTACGCCACCGGGGAGCTGTTTTTT. This sequence encodes CASYATGELFF.

CDR3 bases: TGTGCCAGCAGCTCCAGGACTAGCGGGCATAATCCTTTCACAGATACGCAGTATTTT. This codes for CASSSRTSGHNPFTDTQYF. The chain is built from TRBV9 and TRBJ2-3, with 11 bases fitting TRBD2. J lost 2 bases, V lost 4 bases, and 15 bases had no gene match. The length of the CDR3 is 19 residues. Germline loops: CDR1 SGDLS, CDR2 YYNGEE.

This clonotype appeared many times. This chain links TRBV6-5 with TRBJ1-4; 11 nucleotides agree with TRBD1. The CDR3 has 16 amino acids. In germline, CDR1 is MNHEY, CDR2 SVGAGI. Losses at the gene ends were 2 bases for V and 9 bases for J; bases not matched to a gene: 8. CDR3 in amino acids: CASSYIGQGARQKLFF. The CDR3 DNA is TGTGCCAGCAGTTACATAGGACAGGGGGCGAGGCAAAAACTGTTTTTT.

This clonotype was picked up many times. The J gene is TRBJ2-1, the V gene TRBV7-9; 12 bases agree with TRBD2. The CDR3 consists of 16 residues. With V trimmed by 5 bases and J by 4 bases, 6 bases remained unmatched. CDR1 is SEHNR, CDR2 FQNEAQ, per germline (reference sequence). The CDR3 is CASSPGTSGPYNEQFF. Written as DNA, the CDR3 is TGTGCCAGCAGCCCGGGGACTAGCGGGCCTTACAATGAGCAGTTCTTC. Looking up the rest from reference TRBV7-9 and TRBJ2-1 gives the full variable domain: DTGVSQNPRHKITKRGQNVTFRCDPISEHNRLYWYRQTLGQGPEFLTYFQNEAQLEKSRLLSDRFSAERPKGSFSTLEIQRTEQGDSAMYLCASSPGTSGPYNEQFFGPGTRLTVL.

This clonotype was seen ten or more times. This sequence joins TRBV27 and TRBJ2-5; D is perhaps TRBD1 or TRBD2 (5 bases each). V was pared by 2 bases and J by 5 bases, with 18 bases between. Looked up from germline, CDR1 is MNHEY and CDR2 is SMNVEV (reference sequence). The CDR3 spans 16 residues. The CDR3 DNA reads TGTGCCAGCAGTTTAATGAGGGGAGTAGATAAGGAGACCCAGTACTTC. Amino acids: CASSLMRGVDKETQYF.

This clonotype was counted ten times or more. The chain recombines TRBV6-2 or TRBV6-3 with TRBJ2-7, with TRBD2 identical over 11 bases. The ends lost 6 bases at V and 5 bases at J; junction bases unmatched: 18. CDR3 length: 18 amino acids. The germline CDR1 and CDR2 sequences are MNHEY and SVGEGT. CDR3 in DNA: TGTGCCAGCAGACAGGGACGATTAGCGGGAGGGCCTTTCCACGAGCAGTACTTC. It translates to CASRQGRLAGGPFHEQYF.

The gene calls are TRBV12-3 or TRBV12-4 and TRBJ2-5; 7 bases match TRBD2. The CDR3 loop spans 15 amino acids. J lost 5 bases, V lost 1 base, and 7 bases had no gene match. The CDR3 DNA follows: TGTGCCAGCAGTTTAGGAGGGGCAGCGGGGGAGACCCAGTACTTC. It codes for CASSLGGAAGETQYF.

This clonotype was found many times. One end of the junction is discordant with germline, which a read error may explain. DNA for the CDR3: TGCGCCAGCAGCCCCGAGGGGGGGACAGGGGAGACTCAGTACTTC. Translation: CASSPEGGTGETQYF. This rearrangement joins TRBV5-1 to TRBJ2-5, with 10 bases lining up with TRBD1. CDR3 length: 15 amino acids. Germline V gene data show CDR1 as SGHRS and CDR2 as YFSETQ.

This clonotype was picked up many times. The CDR3 protein is CASSLFYLARTDTQYF. The CDR3 DNA sequence: TGTGCCAGCAGTTTATTTTATCTAGCGCGCACAGATACGCAGTATTTT. J is TRBJ2-3 and V is TRBV28, with D possibly being TRBD2 (6 bases). Deletions cut 1 base from V and 1 base from J, with 12 bases between. The CDR3 is 16 residues long. The germline V gene encodes CDR1 MDHEN and CDR2 SYDVKM.

This clonotype showed up many times. The chain couples TRBV24-1 to TRBJ2-5; D unclear. V lost 4 bases, J lost 0 bases, and 5 bases lay in between. This CDR3 has 13 residues. The V gene's germline CDR1 is KGHDR and CDR2 SFDVKD. CDR3 amino acids: CATSERYQETQYF. The CDR3 bases are TGTGCCACCAGTGAACGGTACCAAGAGACCCAGTACTTC.

This clonotype was found many times. In DNA, the CDR3 is TGCAGCGTTGGGTGGGGGGCTAATGAAGCTTTCTTT. Translation gives CSVGWGANEAFF. The rearrangement links TRBV29-1 to TRBJ1-1; a weak D match, TRBD1 (6 bases). Trimming pared 4 bases from V and 7 bases from J, leaving 13 bases between. The CDR3 totals 12 residues. CDR1 and CDR2 (germline): SQVTM, ANQGSEA. The full variable domain, in which reference TRBV29-1 and TRBJ1-1 provide the parts outside the CDR3, is SAVISQKPSRDICQRGTSLTIQCQVDSQVTMMFWYRQQPGQSLTLIATANQGSEATYESGFVIDKFPISRPNLTFSTLTVSNMSPEDSSIYLCSVGWGANEAFFGQGTRLTVV.

This clonotype was found many times. The chain joins TRBV20-1 to TRBJ2-2, with TRBD2 as a possible D gene (5 bases). Germline-derived CDR1 and CDR2 are DFQATT and SNEGSKA (reference sequence). Trimming shortened V by 0 bases and J by 1 base, and 9 bases separated the two germline ends. The length of the CDR3 is 15 residues. The CDR3 loop reads CSARDPGKNTGELFF. CDR3 DNA sequence: TGCAGTGCTAGAGATCCGGGGAAGAACACCGGGGAGCTGTTTTTT.

In its sample, this clonotype was seen many times. The chain has TRBV18 and TRBJ2-1, with unresolved D. The germline gives CDR1 KGHSH, CDR2 LQKENI. The CDR3 is 16 residues long. Trimming removed 5 bases at V and 0 bases at J, with 14 bases between. The CDR3: CASSSLWMGSYNEQFF. The CDR3 nucleotides are TGTGCCAGCTCATCCCTTTGGATGGGCTCCTACAATGAGCAGTTCTTC.

This clonotype has just a few counts. The chain uses TRBV19 and TRBJ2-2; unclear D gene. Germline CDR1 reads LNHDA; CDR2 reads SQIVND (reference sequence). Trimming shortened V by 5 bases and J by 0 bases, and 13 bases separated the two germline ends. There are 16 residues in the CDR3. CDR3 amino acids: CASSDVYAPNTGELFF. The CDR3 coding sequence is TGTGCCAGTAGTGATGTCTACGCACCGAACACCGGGGAGCTGTTTTTT.

This clonotype was found many times. The chain employs TRBV28 and TRBJ1-6, with D perhaps matching TRBD1 (5 bases). CDR1 is MDHEN, CDR2 SYDVKM, per germline. The V end was cut by 5 bases, the J end by 0 bases, with 11 bases between. This CDR3 has 16 residues. CDR3 protein: CASSPVQVSYNSPLHF. The CDR3 DNA sequence: TGTGCCAGCAGTCCTGTACAGGTCTCCTATAATTCACCCCTCCACTTT.

This clonotype was seen a few times. This rearrangement joins TRBV20-1 to TRBJ2-7; 7 bases map to TRBD1. The length of the CDR3 is 14 residues. Germline V gene lookup returns CDR1 DFQATT and CDR2 SNEGSKA (reference sequence). Trimming at V came to 6 bases and at J to 0 bases, leaving 8 bases not matched to a gene. This CDR3 is CSAIRQGASYEQYF. The CDR3 DNA sequence: TGCAGTGCCATCAGACAGGGAGCCTCCTACGAGCAGTACTTC.

This clonotype was detected many times. One junction end disagrees with the germline gene, perhaps due to a read error. The rearrangement links TRBV2 to TRBJ2-7, with D possibly TRBD1 on 5 matching bases. CDR3 size: 13 residues. Germline V gene data show CDR1 as SNHLY and CDR2 as FYNNEI. The CDR3: CASREDSWYEQYF. The CDR3 bases are TGTGCCAGCAGAGAAGACAGTTGGTACGAGCAGTACTTC.

The table lists this clonotype with many counts. The chain recombines TRBV28 with TRBJ2-6, with D possibly being TRBD1 (6 bases). The CDR3 sequence is 20 residues long. The V end was cut by 1 base, the J end by 0 bases, with 19 bases between. Germline assignment: CDR1 MDHEN and CDR2 SYDVKM. The CDR3 is CASSLYMGTPLLSGANVLTF. For the CDR3, the DNA is TGTGCCAGCAGTTTATATATGGGGACACCCCTTCTCTCTGGGGCCAACGTCCTGACTTTC.

This clonotype was detected only a few times. The chain has TRBV4-1 and TRBJ2-4; 9 bases align to TRBD1. The CDR3 is 15 residues long. Per the germline V gene, CDR1 is MGHRA and CDR2 is YSYEKL. V trimming: 1 base; J trimming: 7 bases; junction bases outside the gene matches: 5. The CDR3 nucleotides are TGCGCCAGCAGCCAAGTTGGGACAGGGACCAACATTCAGTACTTC. The encoded protein is CASSQVGTGTNIQYF.

This clonotype was observed at least ten times. The chain uses TRBV27 and TRBJ2-1; a possible D gene is TRBD1 (5 bases). Germline lookup yields CDR1 MNHEY and CDR2 SMNVEV (reference sequence). The length of the CDR3 is 13 residues. Trimming left V 2 bases short and J 4 bases short, with 6 bases between. The CDR3 nucleotides are TGTGCCAGCAGTTTAAGGGGTTACAATGAGCAGTTCTTC. Translating gives CASSLRGYNEQFF.

This clonotype was seen at least ten times. The rearrangement joins TRBV15 to TRBJ1-2; D call uncertain. This CDR3 is 11 amino acids long. Per the germline V gene, CDR1 is LNHNV and CDR2 is YYDKDF (reference sequence). V lost 3 bases and J 10 bases, leaving 9 bases between the germline ends. The CDR3 DNA is TGTGCCACCAGCAGGGAGAGGAACTACACCTTC. As protein: CATSRERNYTF.

This clonotype has a count of ten or more. V usage is TRBV3-1 and J usage is TRBJ2-7; perhaps TRBD2 as D (6 bases). CDR3 length: 16 amino acids. CDR1 and CDR2 from the germline V gene are LGHDT and YNNKEL (reference sequence). V shed 0 bases and J shed 3 bases, with 15 bases lying between them. In DNA form, the CDR3 reads TGTGCCAGCAGCCAAGAATTGGGGCTAGCGTACTACGAGCAGTACTTC. This translates into CASSQELGLAYYEQYF.